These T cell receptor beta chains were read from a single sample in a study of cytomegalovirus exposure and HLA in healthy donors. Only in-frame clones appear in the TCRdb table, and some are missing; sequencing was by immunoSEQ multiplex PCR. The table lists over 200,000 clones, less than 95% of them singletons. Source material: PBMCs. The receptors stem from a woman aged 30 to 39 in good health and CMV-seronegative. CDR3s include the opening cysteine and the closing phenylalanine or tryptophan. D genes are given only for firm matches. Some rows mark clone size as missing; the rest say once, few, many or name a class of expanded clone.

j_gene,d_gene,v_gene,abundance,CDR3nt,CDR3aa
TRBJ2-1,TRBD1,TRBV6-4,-,TGTGCCAGTAGAAATACAGGGGGCGATGAGCAGTTCTTC,CASRNTGGDEQFF
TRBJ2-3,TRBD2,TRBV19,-,TGTGCCAGTACCTCTCGGGCGGGAGCCGATACGCAGTATTTT,CASTSRAGADTQYF
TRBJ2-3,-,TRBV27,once,TGTGCCAGCAGTTTAAACACAGATACGCAGTATTTT,CASSLNTDTQYF
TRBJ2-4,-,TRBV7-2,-,TGTGCCAGCAGCTTAGATGGACAGACCAAAAACATTCAGTACTTC,CASSLDGQTKNIQYF
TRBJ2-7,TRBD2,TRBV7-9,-,TGTGCCAGCAGCTTAGTAGCCGGGGGGGCCTCCTACGAGCAGTACTTC,CASSLVAGGASYEQYF
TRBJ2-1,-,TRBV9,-,TGTGCCAGCAGCGTAGCTACAGGGATCGATGAGCAGTTCTTC,CASSVATGIDEQFF
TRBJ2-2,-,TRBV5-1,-,TGCGCCAGCAGCAACATACAGGGTTCTAACACCGGGGAGCTGTTTTTT,CASSNIQGSNTGELFF
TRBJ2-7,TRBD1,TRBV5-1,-,TGCGCCAGCGCCGGGACAGGGGGACCTCGGGAGCAGTACTTC,CASAGTGGPREQYF
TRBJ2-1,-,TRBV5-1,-,TGCGCCAGCAGCTTGGGGTGGACAGACAATGAGCAGTTCTTC,CASSLGWTDNEQFF
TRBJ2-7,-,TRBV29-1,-,TGCAGCGCCTGTACAGCAGTCTACGAGCAGTACTTC,CSACTAVYEQYF
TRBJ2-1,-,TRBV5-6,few,TGTGCCAGCAGCAATACAGGAAGCTCCTACAATGAGCAGTTCTTC,CASSNTGSSYNEQFF
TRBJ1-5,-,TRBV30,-,TGTGCCTGGAGTTACGCTAGGGGCCAGCCCCAGCATTTT,CAWSYARGQPQHF
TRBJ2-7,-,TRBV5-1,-,TGCGCCAGCAGCTTGGACAGGGGGGGAATAAGCTCCTACGAGCAGTACTTC,CASSLDRGGISSYEQYF
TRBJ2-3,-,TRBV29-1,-,TGCAGCGTTGAAGGGGGTTCCACAGATACGCAGTATTTT,CSVEGGSTDTQYF
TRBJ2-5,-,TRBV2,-,TGTGCCAGCAGTAGAAACCAAGAGACCCAGTACTTC,CASSRNQETQYF
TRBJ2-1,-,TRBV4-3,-,TGCGCCAGCAGCCCGACTCCTAGCGCAGCTTCCTACAATGAGCAGTTCTTC,CASSPTPSAASYNEQFF
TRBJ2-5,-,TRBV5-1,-,TGCGCCAGCAGCTTGAAGGTCACCCAAGAGACCCAGTACTTC,CASSLKVTQETQYF
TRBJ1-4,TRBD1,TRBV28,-,TGTGCCAGCAGTTTATTACAGGGGGGTAATGAAAAACTGTTTTTT,CASSLLQGGNEKLFF
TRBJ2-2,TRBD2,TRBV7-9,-,TGTGCCAGCAGCTCCGGGACTAGCGCCGCCGGGGAGCTGTTTTTT,CASSSGTSAAGELFF
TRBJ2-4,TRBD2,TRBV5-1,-,TGCGCCAGCAGCTTGTGGACTAGCGGGAACCCCGTAGCCAAAAACATTCAGTACTTC,CASSLWTSGNPVAKNIQYF
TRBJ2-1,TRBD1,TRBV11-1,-,TGTGCCAGCAGCCGCGACAGGGGCTCCTACAATGAGCAGTTCTTC,CASSRDRGSYNEQFF
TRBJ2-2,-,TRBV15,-,TGTGCCACCAGCTATGGACCAGGCACCGGGGAGCTGTTTTTT,CATSYGPGTGELFF
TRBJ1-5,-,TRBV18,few,TGTGCCAGCTCAGTAACAGGCAACAATCAGCCCCAGCATTTT,CASSVTGNNQPQHF
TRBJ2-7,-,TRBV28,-,TGTGCCAGCAGTTTCGACAGCATGGGCGAGCAGTACTTC,CASSFDSMGEQYF
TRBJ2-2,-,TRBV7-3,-,TGTGCCAGCAGCTTAAACTTTAACACCGGGGAGCTGTTTTTT,CASSLNFNTGELFF
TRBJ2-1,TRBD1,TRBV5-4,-,TGTGCCAGCAGTCAAGCGGGACAGGGTAACAATGAGCAGTTCTTC,CASSQAGQGNNEQFF
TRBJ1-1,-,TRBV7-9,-,TGTGCCAGCAGCCTTCTCGAGAACACTGAAGCTTTCTTT,CASSLLENTEAFF
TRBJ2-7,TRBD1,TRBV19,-,TGTGCCAGTAGCCGGACAGGTTCCTACGAGCAGTACTTC,CASSRTGSYEQYF
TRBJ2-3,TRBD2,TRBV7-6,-,TGTGCCAGCAGCCGCGGACTAGCTGGGGTCACAGATACGCAGTATTTT,CASSRGLAGVTDTQYF
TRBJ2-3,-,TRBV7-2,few,TGTGCCAGCAGCTTATCGGTGTCGTCCGATACGCAGTATTTT,CASSLSVSSDTQYF
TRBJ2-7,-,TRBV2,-,TGTGCCAGCAGTGAAGGGTCCTACGAGCAGTACTTC,CASSEGSYEQYF
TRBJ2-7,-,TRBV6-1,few,TGTGCCACCATGTTGGTCTCCTACGAGCAGTACTTC,CATMLVSYEQYF
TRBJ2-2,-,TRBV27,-,TGTGCCAGCAATGCGGGCCACGGGGAGCTGTTTTTT,CASNAGHGELFF
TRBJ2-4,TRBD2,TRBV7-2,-,TGTGCCAGCAGCTTAGGAGCGGGAGGGGGGTCGGCCAAAAACATTCAGTACTTC,CASSLGAGGGSAKNIQYF
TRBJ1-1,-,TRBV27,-,TGTGCCAGCAGTTTAGCTGCAGGGCTGGCCACTGAAGCTTTCTTT,CASSLAAGLATEAFF
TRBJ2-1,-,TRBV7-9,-,TGTGCCAGCAGCTCAGGGTCCGACAATGAGCAGTTCTTC,CASSSGSDNEQFF
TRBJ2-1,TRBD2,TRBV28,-,TGTGCCAGCAGTTTCCGGGGGGAATTATACAATGAGCAGTTCTTC,CASSFRGELYNEQFF
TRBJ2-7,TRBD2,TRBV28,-,TGTGCCAGCAGGGAGAGACTAGCGATAACCTACGAGCAGTACTTC,CASRERLAITYEQYF
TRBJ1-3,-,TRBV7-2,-,TGTGCCAGCAGCTTAGCCTCAGGGCTCTCTGGAAACACCATATATTTT,CASSLASGLSGNTIYF
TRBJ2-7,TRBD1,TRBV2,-,TGTGCCAGCAGACAACAGGGGGCCGGCGAGCAGTACTTC,CASRQQGAGEQYF
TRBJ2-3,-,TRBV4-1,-,TGCGCCAGCAGCCAAGATATCCCAGCCACTATCACAGATACGCAGTATTTT,CASSQDIPATITDTQYF
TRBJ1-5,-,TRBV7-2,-,TGTGCCAGCAGCTCCGACGGCGGGTGGCCCCAGCATTTT,CASSSDGGWPQHF
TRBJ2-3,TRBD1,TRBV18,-,TGTGCCAGCTCACCGTGGCAGGGGGTCACAGATACGCAGTATTTT,CASSPWQGVTDTQYF
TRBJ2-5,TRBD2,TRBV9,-,TGTGCCAGCAGCGTAGGGGGACTAGCGGGAGTGGAGACCCAGTACTTC,CASSVGGLAGVETQYF
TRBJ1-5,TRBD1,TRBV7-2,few,TGTGCCAGCAGCAAGACAGGGGGGCAACCCCAGCATTTT,CASSKTGGQPQHF
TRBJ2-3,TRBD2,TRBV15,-,TGTGCCACCAGCAGTCCCGGACTAGCGGGCAGCACAGATACGCAGTATTTT,CATSSPGLAGSTDTQYF
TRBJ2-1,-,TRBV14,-,TGTGCCAGCAGCCCTAGCCGCTCCTACAATGAGCAGTTCTTC,CASSPSRSYNEQFF
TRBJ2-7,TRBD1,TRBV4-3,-,TGCGCCAGCAGCCAGACCGGGACAGGGACCTACGAGCAGTACTTC,CASSQTGTGTYEQYF